This TCR beta chain was sequenced during a study of shared T cell receptors in the human thymus. Data came from immunoSEQ multiplex PCR; TCRdb stores just in-frame clones and leaves some out. The sample comprises about 710,000 clones, about 90% of which are singletons, and roughly 0.0089% rests with the top ten. In addition, the sample was reused for a study of human thymus T cells. That paper notes: Corrective surgery for congenital heart defects was being performed on the healthy Finnish infants who were the donors. During corrective heart surgery, resections were taken, and the thymus tissue came from them. Apparent bias marked the V and J gene usage of thymic and blood repertoires. Thymic repertoires of unrelated individuals were reported in related research to overlap highly.

The sequence was collected from a boy younger than two with a congenital heart defect. The material sequenced was thymocytes.

The CDR3: CASSSQDEQYF. The CDR3 DNA sequence: TGTGCCAGCAGTTCACAGGACGAGCAGTACTTC. The chain uses TRBV11-2 and TRBJ2-7, with D possibly being TRBD1 (5 bases). Germline V gives CDR1 SGHAT, CDR2 FQNNGV. The CDR3 sequence is 11 residues long. V gave up 6 bases and J gave up 5 bases, with 8 bases separating them.